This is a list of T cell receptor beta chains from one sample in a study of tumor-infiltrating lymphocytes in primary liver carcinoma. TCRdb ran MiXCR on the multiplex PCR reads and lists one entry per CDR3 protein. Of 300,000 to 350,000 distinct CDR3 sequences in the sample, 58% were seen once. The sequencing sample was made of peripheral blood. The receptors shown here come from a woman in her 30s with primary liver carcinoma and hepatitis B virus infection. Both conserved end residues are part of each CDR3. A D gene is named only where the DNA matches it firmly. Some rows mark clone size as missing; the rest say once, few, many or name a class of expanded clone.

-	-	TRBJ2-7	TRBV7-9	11	TGTGCCAGCAGCGGTCCGGGTGAGCAGTACTTC	CASSGPGEQYF
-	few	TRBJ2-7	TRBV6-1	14	TGTGCCAGCAGTGGATACAACTTCTTGGGCGAGCAGTACTTC	CASSGYNFLGEQYF
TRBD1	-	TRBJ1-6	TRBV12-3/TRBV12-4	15	TGTGCCAGCATGAGGACAGGGGGCATCGATTCACCCCTCCACTTT	CASMRTGGIDSPLHF
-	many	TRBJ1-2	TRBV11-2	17	TGTGCCAGCAGCTTAGATCTCGGCAGGGCGGATAACTATGGCTACACCTTC	CASSLDLGRADNYGYTF
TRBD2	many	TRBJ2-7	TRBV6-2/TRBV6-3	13	TGTGCCAGCAGGGGACTAGCTCGTGGCGAGCAGTACTTC	CASRGLARGEQYF
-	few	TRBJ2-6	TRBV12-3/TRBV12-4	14	TGTGCCAGCAGTTCAGGGGTTGGGGCCAACGTCCTGACTTTC	CASSSGVGANVLTF
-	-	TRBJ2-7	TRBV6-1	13	TGTGCCAGCAGTAGAACGCGGGAATACGAGCAGTACTTC	CASSRTREYEQYF
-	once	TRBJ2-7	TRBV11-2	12	TGTGTCAGCAGCTTACGTACGGGGGAGCCGTACTTC	CVSSLRTGEPYF
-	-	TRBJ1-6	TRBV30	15	TGTGCCTGGAGCGCTCCAGGGGTACGGAATTCACCCCTCCACTTT	CAWSAPGVRNSPLHF
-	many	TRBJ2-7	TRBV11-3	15	TGTGCCAGCAGCCCCCGCGAGCTGGGCTCCTACGAGCAGTACTTC	CASSPRELGSYEQYF
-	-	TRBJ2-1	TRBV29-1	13	TGCAACGCCGGAAGACATGGAACCAATGAGCAGTTCTTC	CNAGRHGTNEQFF
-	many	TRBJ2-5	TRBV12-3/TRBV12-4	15	TGTGCCAGCAGTTTCACCAGTGTACACCAAGAGACCCAGTACTTC	CASSFTSVHQETQYF
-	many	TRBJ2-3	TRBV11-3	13	TGTGCCAGCAGCTTAGATGTTCGGGGTACGCAGTATTTT	CASSLDVRGTQYF
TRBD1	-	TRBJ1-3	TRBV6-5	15	TGTGCCAGCCGATACACAGGGGGCTCTGGAAACACCATATATTTT	CASRYTGGSGNTIYF
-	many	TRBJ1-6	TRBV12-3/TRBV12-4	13	TGTGCCAGCAGTTTAGCGCCGGGGGCACCCCTCCACTTT	CASSLAPGAPLHF
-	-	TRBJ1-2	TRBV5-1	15	TGCGCCAGCAGCTTGGGAGTCGTTACTAACTATGGCTACACCTTC	CASSLGVVTNYGYTF
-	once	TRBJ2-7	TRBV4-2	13	TGTGCCAGCAGCCCAGAGGCAGGACACGAACAGTACTTC	CASSPEAGHEQYF
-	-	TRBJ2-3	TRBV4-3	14	TGTGCCAGCAGCCAAGATCGGGGAACAGATATGCAGTATTTT	CASSQDRGTDMQYF
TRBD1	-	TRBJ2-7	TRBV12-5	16	TGTGCTAGTGGTTTGGTCCCGACAGGGGCCCTCTACGAGCAGTACTTC	CASGLVPTGALYEQYF
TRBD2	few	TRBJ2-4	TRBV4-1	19	TGCGCCAGCAGCCAAGATCACTCTCCGGGAGGGGTGGCCAAAAACATTCAGTACTTC	CASSQDHSPGGVAKNIQYF
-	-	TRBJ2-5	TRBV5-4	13	TGTGCCAGCAGCGGAGGGGGGAGGGAGACCCAGTACTTC	CASSGGGRETQYF
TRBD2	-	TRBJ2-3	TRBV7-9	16	TGTGCCAGCAGCTTAGGCCAGACTAGCTTCACAGATACGCAGTATTTT	CASSLGQTSFTDTQYF
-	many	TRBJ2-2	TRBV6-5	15	TGTGCCAGCAAGGTCATAGGGCTAGCAGCCGGGGAGCTGTTTTTT	CASKVIGLAAGELFF
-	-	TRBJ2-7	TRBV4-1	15	TGCGCCAGCAGCCAAGACGGGACCCGCTCGGACGAGCAGTACTTC	CASSQDGTRSDEQYF
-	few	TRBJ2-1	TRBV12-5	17	TGTGCTAGTGGAAAAAGTTCGTATAAAACCGAGTACAATGAGCAGTTCTTC	CASGKSSYKTEYNEQFF
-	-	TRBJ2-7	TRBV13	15	TGTGCCAGCAGCTCTGGACAGTCAAAGGTCATCGAGCAGTACTTC	CASSSGQSKVIEQYF
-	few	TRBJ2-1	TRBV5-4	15	TGTGCCAGCAGTACGGGGGGAAAAAACAGGGCGGAGCAGTTCTTC	CASSTGGKNRAEQFF
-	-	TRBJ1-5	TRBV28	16	TGTGCCAGCAGTTCCGTCAGGACCGGTGGCAATCAGCCCCAGCATTTT	CASSSVRTGGNQPQHF
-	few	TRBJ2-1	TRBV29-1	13	TGCAGCGTTTACGGGACTCGGCACAATGAGCAGTTCTTC	CSVYGTRHNEQFF
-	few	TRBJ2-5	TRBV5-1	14	TGCGCCAGCAGTCTACGGAATCCCCAAGAGACCCAGTACTTC	CASSLRNPQETQYF
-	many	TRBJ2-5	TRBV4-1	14	TGCGCCAGCAGCCAAGGGAGGTACCAAGAGACCCAGTACTTC	CASSQGRYQETQYF
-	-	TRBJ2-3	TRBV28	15	TGTGCCAGCAGTCCCGGTGGGTCAGGCACAGATACGCAGTATTTT	CASSPGGSGTDTQYF
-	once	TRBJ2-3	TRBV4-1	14	TGCACCAGCAGCCCAGCGGATAGCACAGATACGCAGTATTTT	CTSSPADSTDTQYF
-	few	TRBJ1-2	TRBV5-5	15	TGTGCCAGCAGCTTGAGTCAGGCGAACATCTATGGCTACACCTTC	CASSLSQANIYGYTF
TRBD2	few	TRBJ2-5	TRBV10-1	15	TGCGCCAGCAGTGCCTCCGCTAGCGGCCAAGAGACCCAGTACTTC	CASSASASGQETQYF
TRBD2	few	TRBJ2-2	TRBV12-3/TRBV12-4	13	TGTGCCAGCAGTCGACTAGCGTCCGGGGAGCTGTTTTTT	CASSRLASGELFF
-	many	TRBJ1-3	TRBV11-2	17	TGTGCCAGCAGCCAGGAAGGGACCAGGGGCACTGGAAACACCATATATTTT	CASSQEGTRGTGNTIYF
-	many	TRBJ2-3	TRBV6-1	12	TGTGCCAGCAGTGGCGACAGGGATACGCAGTATTTT	CASSGDRDTQYF
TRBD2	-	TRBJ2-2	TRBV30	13	TGTGCTCTTCTACTAGCGGGAGTCAGGGGGCTGTTTTTT	CALLLAGVRGLFF
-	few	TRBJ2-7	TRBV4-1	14	TGCGCCAGCAGCCAAGTTCACGGCACCTACGAGCAGTACTTC	CASSQVHGTYEQYF
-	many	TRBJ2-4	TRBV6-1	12	TGTGCCAGCAATCCAGGGGTAAACATTCAGTACTTC	CASNPGVNIQYF
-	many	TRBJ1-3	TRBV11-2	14	TGTGCCAGCGGCCGGGACCTCTCTGGAAACACCATATATTTT	CASGRDLSGNTIYF
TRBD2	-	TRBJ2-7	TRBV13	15	TGTGCCAGCACCCTTAGCGGGAGGCCCCACCTCGAGCAGTACTTC	CASTLSGRPHLEQYF
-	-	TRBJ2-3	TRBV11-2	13	TGCGCCAGCAGCCAAGAACACACAAATACGCAGTATTTT	CASSQEHTNTQYF
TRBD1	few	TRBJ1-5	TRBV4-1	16	TGCGCCAGCAGCCAAGGCCACACAGGGGGAAATCAGCCCCAGCATTTT	CASSQGHTGGNQPQHF
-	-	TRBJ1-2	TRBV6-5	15	TGTGACAGCAGTAGCGAATTCAGGGTCGCTCGGGGCTACACCTTC	CDSSSEFRVARGYTF
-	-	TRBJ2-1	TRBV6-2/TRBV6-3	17	TGTGCCAGCATCTTATCTCCCGGAGCGGAAGGTTCAAATGAGCAGTTCTTC	CASILSPGAEGSNEQFF
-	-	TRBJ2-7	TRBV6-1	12	TGTGCCAGCAGTGGCAGATCGGGCGAGCAGTACTTC	CASSGRSGEQYF
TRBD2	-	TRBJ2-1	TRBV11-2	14	TGCGTCAGCAGCCCAGTTGGGGGGGGTAATGAGCAGTTCTTC	CVSSPVGGGNEQFF
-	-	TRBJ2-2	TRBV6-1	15	TGTGCCAGCAGTGAGACAGTGGGGGTAGGCGGGGAGCTGTTTTTT	CASSETVGVGGELFF
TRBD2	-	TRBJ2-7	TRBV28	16	TGTGCCAGCAGTTTTTCAGGGACTAGCCACATCTACGAGCAGTACTTC	CASSFSGTSHIYEQYF
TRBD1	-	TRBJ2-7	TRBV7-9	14	TGTGCCAGCAGATGGGGGGACAGGGTCTACGAGCAGTACTTC	CASRWGDRVYEQYF
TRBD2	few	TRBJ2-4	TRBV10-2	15	TGCGCCAGCAGTGGCGGGAGGAACCCCAAAAACATTCAGTACTTC	CASSGGRNPKNIQYF
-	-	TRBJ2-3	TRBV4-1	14	TGCGTCAGCAGCCCTGATTCCTTCACAGATACGCAGTATTTT	CVSSPDSFTDTQYF
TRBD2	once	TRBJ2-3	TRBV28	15	TGTGCCAGCGGCAAACTAGCGGCAGAGGGAGATACGCAGTATTTT	CASGKLAAEGDTQYF
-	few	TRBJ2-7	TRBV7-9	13	TGTGCCAGCAGGCCGGGAACCTCCTACGAGCAGTACTTC	CASRPGTSYEQYF